What follows are 27 T cell receptor beta chains derived from one specimen sequenced in a study of brain T cells in children with intractable seizures. The repertoire was sequenced with immunoSEQ multiplex PCR; TCRdb's copy has only in-frame clones and lacks some. The table has around 44,000 clones, 80% to 95% seen once. Sequencing used peripheral blood, obtained at surgery. These TCRs come from a girl aged 2 to 10 with tuberous sclerosis and intractable seizures.

This rearrangement joins TRBV19 to TRBJ2-1; 11 positions match TRBD2. The CDR3 totals 16 residues. Germline V gene lookup returns CDR1 LNHDA and CDR2 SQIVND (reference sequence). With 3 bases clipped from V and 4 bases from J, the junction kept 5 bases outside the gene matches. Here the CDR3 reads CASSIGGLAVYNEQFF. Here the CDR3 DNA reads TGTGCCAGTAGTATTGGGGGACTAGCGGTTTACAATGAGCAGTTCTTC.

The chain links TRBV30 to TRBJ2-5; D assignment may be TRBD1 or TRBD2 (6 bases each). The CDR3 covers 14 residues. Trimming cost V 4 bases and J 4 bases, with 16 bases left between them. Germline-derived CDR1 and CDR2 are GTSNPN and SVGIG (reference sequence). Here the CDR3 DNA reads TGTGCCTGGAAAAAACCGGGGGCGGGAGAGACCCAGTACTTC. This sequence encodes CAWKKPGAGETQYF.

V is TRBV7-6 and J is TRBJ2-5; D uncertain. Trimming removed 2 bases at V and 5 bases at J, with 12 bases between. The germline V gene has CDR1 SGHVS and CDR2 FNYEAQ. The CDR3 length is 14 residues. The CDR3 region is CASSLYGSRETQYF. The CDR3 DNA is TGTGCCAGCAGCTTATATGGTAGTAGGGAGACCCAGTACTTC.

A remark on this clone: The junction shows a germline mismatch at one end, possibly a read error. The J gene is TRBJ2-1, the V gene TRBV10-3, with 7 nucleotides matching TRBD1. In germline, CDR1 is ENHRY, CDR2 SYGVKD. This CDR3 has 12 amino acids. The CDR3 here is CAIREDPGQSIF. The DNA for the CDR3 is TGTGCCATCAGAGAGGATCCGGGACAGTCGATCTTC.

The chain uses TRBV2 and TRBJ2-5; no reliable D call. Germline loops: CDR1 SNHLY, CDR2 FYNNEI. V was pared by 5 bases and J by 1 base, with 8 bases between. The CDR3 spans 13 residues. In DNA, the CDR3 is TGTGCCAGCAGTCTAGGTGTCCAAGAGACCCAGTACTTC. Amino acids: CASSLGVQETQYF.

This CDR3 is CATTWRYSGANVLTF. In nucleotides, the CDR3 is TGTGCCACCACATGGCGTTACTCTGGGGCCAACGTCCTGACTTTC. V and J are TRBV27 and TRBJ2-6; unclear D gene. V was clipped by 10 bases and J by 0 bases, with 13 bases between them. The V gene's germline CDR1 is MNHEY and CDR2 SMNVEV (reference sequence). The CDR3 is 15 amino acids.

This clone was recorded once. The CDR3 spells CATSDSTRANYTF. The DNA of the CDR3 is TGTGCCACCAGTGATTCAACCCGGGCCAACTACACCTTC. The genes are TRBV24-1 and TRBJ1-2; D unresolved. CDR1 is KGHDR and CDR2 is SFDVKD in the germline V gene. The CDR3 extends over 13 amino acids. Trimming shortened V by 2 bases and J by 10 bases, and 13 bases separated the two germline ends.

This clone was detected a few times. The chain recombines TRBV5-3 with TRBJ2-7; D might be TRBD2 (5 bases). TRBV5-3 is an ORF for which the function is uncertain. The CDR3 spans 10 residues. V was shortened by 4 bases and J by 7 bases, with 6 bases between the two germline ends. The CDR3 DNA follows: TGTGCCAGAAGCCGGGGAGAGCAGTACTTC. Protein: CARSRGEQYF.

This sequence joins TRBV5-1 and TRBJ1-6, with unresolved D. V shed 1 base and J shed 5 bases, with 13 bases lying between them. The germline gives CDR1 SGHRS, CDR2 YFSETQ. This CDR3 region has 16 residues. CDR3: CASSLLFSDNNSPLHF. The CDR3, as DNA: TGCGCCAGCAGCTTGTTATTCTCAGATAATAATTCACCCCTCCACTTT.

The genes are TRBV19 and TRBJ1-6; no firm D call. The CDR3 covers 16 residues. CDR1 and CDR2 from the germline V gene are LNHDA and SQIVND (reference sequence). The V gene lost 0 bases and the J gene lost 8 bases, with 14 bases spanning the gap. The CDR3 DNA reads as TGTGCCAGTAGTATAGACCGGTGGACTACTGATTCACCCCTCCACTTT. This sequence encodes CASSIDRWTTDSPLHF.

J is TRBJ2-5 and V is TRBV6-2 or TRBV6-3; 10 nucleotides match TRBD2. The germline V gene encodes CDR1 MNHEY and CDR2 SVGEGT. The CDR3 covers 15 residues. Trimming cost V 2 bases and J 3 bases; bases outside gene matches: 3. DNA for the CDR3: TGTGCCAGCAGTTACATAGCGGGGGGCAAAGAGACCCAGTACTTC. Translation gives CASSYIAGGKETQYF.

The rearrangement links TRBV24-1 to TRBJ1-1; D unclear. This CDR3 region has 13 residues. The germline V and J ends were trimmed by 5 bases and 1 base, with 7 bases remaining between them. CDR1 and CDR2 from the germline V gene are KGHDR and SFDVKD. CDR3: CATSARKNTEAFF. The CDR3, as DNA: TGTGCCACCAGTGCCCGTAAGAACACTGAAGCTTTCTTT.

The CDR3 spells CASSEAAGTGNTIYF. As DNA, the CDR3 is TGTGCCAGCAGTGAAGCGGCCGGGACTGGAAACACCATATATTTT. The chain carries TRBV6-1 and TRBJ1-3; D is unresolved. Trimming removed 0 bases from V and 2 bases from J, with 8 bases in between. CDR3 size: 15 residues. Germline-derived CDR1 and CDR2 are MNHNS and SASEGT.

The chain employs TRBV7-8 and TRBJ2-1, with a tentative D call TRBD1 (5 bases). Per germline, CDR1 SGHVS and CDR2 FQNEAQ. V gave up 5 bases and J gave up 5 bases, with 13 bases separating them. The CDR3 totals 14 residues. The CDR3, as DNA: TGTGCCAGCAGCCCCTCGGACACAAACAATGAGCAGTTCTTC. Translated, it gives CASSPSDTNNEQFF.

CDR3 nucleotide sequence: TGTGCCAGCAGCCGAGAGGGTTATACGGGGGCGAGCAATCAGCCCCAGCATTTT. Its translation: CASSREGYTGASNQPQHF. The V call is TRBV7-8, the J call TRBJ1-5; TRBD1 might be the D (6 bases). V lost 5 bases and J lost 1, with 21 bases in between. Germline-derived CDR1 and CDR2 are SGHVS and FQNEAQ. This CDR3 comprises 18 residues.

The chain recombines TRBV11-2 with TRBJ1-2; D is unresolved. The CDR3 has 13 amino acids. Germline V gene sequence: CDR1 SGHAT, CDR2 FQNNGV. V dropped 6 bases and J dropped 8 bases, with 16 bases sitting between them. In DNA form, the CDR3 reads TGTGCCAGCAGTTCCCCCCGGGTTCGGGGCTACACCTTC. As protein: CASSSPRVRGYTF.

This chain connects TRBV6-5 to TRBJ1-5, with unresolved D. V shed 8 bases and J shed 2 bases, with 10 bases lying between them. The CDR3 totals 13 residues. Germline V lookup: CDR1 MNHEY, CDR2 SVGAGI. This CDR3 reads CASSLAGNQPQHF. CDR3 coding DNA: TGTGCCAGCTCCCTTGCGGGCAATCAGCCCCAGCATTTT.

This clone appeared a single time. The chain uses TRBV5-1 and TRBJ1-2; unclear D gene. CDR1 is SGHRS, CDR2 YFSETQ, per germline. Trimming removed 0 bases from V and 8 bases from J, with 14 bases in between. The CDR3 spans 14 residues. This CDR3 is CASSLDRSPGGYTF. CDR3 sequence (DNA): TGCGCCAGCAGCTTGGACAGATCCCCTGGAGGCTACACCTTC.

The sample holds one count of this clone. The chain combines TRBV6-5 with TRBJ1-2, with 7 bases aligning to TRBD1. Trimming took 4 bases from V and 4 from J; bases not matched to a gene: 9. The germline V gene encodes CDR1 MNHEY and CDR2 SVGAGI. This CDR3 is built from 15 residues. The CDR3 bases are TGTGCCAGCAGTTTCGACAGGGCGATAGGCTATGGCTACACCTTC. It encodes CASSFDRAIGYGYTF.

This chain connects TRBV21-1 to TRBJ2-6; the table assigns TRBD2, which was not confirmed against the DNA. TRBV21-1 corresponds to a pseudogene. The CDR3 has 19 residues. The CDR3 region is CASSPKREGWHSGANVLTF. The CDR3 bases are TGTGCCAGCAGCCCTAAACGGGAAGGGTGGCACTCTGGGGCCAACGTCCTGACTTTC.

The chain uses TRBV7-8 and TRBJ2-5; D is ambiguous. Germline CDR1 SGHVS, CDR2 FQNEAQ. This CDR3 region has 14 residues. Trimming shortened V by 3 bases and J by 2 bases, and 10 bases separated the two germline ends. In DNA, the CDR3 is TGTGCCAGCAGCTTGGGCGTTACTCAAGAGACCCAGTACTTC. Its protein is CASSLGVTQETQYF.

The chain has TRBV6-1 and TRBJ2-5, with D unresolved. CDR1 MNHNS and CDR2 SASEGT come from the germline V gene. Trimming removed 3 bases at V and 6 bases at J, with 14 bases between. The CDR3 spans 14 residues. The CDR3, as DNA: TGTGCCAGCAGTGATTTGTGGAGCACAAAGACCCAGTACTTC. It yields the protein CASSDLWSTKTQYF.

This rearrangement joins TRBV12-3 or TRBV12-4 to TRBJ1-3; no clear D. The CDR3 loop spans 13 amino acids. Trimming pared 8 bases from V and 1 base from J, leaving 9 bases between. CDR3 in amino acids: CASENGSGNTIYF. In DNA, the CDR3 is TGTGCCAGCGAAAACGGGTCTGGAAACACCATATATTTT.

The chain recombines TRBV10-3 with TRBJ2-2, with D possibly matching TRBD2 (6 bases). The CDR3 consists of 15 residues. CDR1 is ENHRY, CDR2 SYGVKD, per germline. Trimming shortened V by 0 bases and J by 4 bases, and 9 bases separated the two germline ends. The CDR3, as DNA: TGTGCCATCAGTGAGTCCGGGGGAAGCACCGGGGAGCTGTTTTTT. The encoded protein is CAISESGGSTGELFF.

The gene calls are TRBV4-2 and TRBJ2-3, with 9 bases identical to TRBD2. This CDR3 comprises 17 residues. After removal of 2 bases from V and 2 bases from J, the junction contained 8 bases not matched to a gene. Germline CDR1 is LGHNA and CDR2 is YNFKEQ. CDR3 residues: CASSQLPGLAVTDTQYF. CDR3 nucleotides: TGTGCCAGCAGCCAACTCCCGGGACTAGCAGTCACAGATACGCAGTATTTT.

This chain uses TRBV11-2 with TRBJ2-1, with 9 nucleotides matching TRBD2. The CDR3 spans 16 residues. Germline-derived CDR1 and CDR2 are SGHAT and FQNNGV. After removal of 3 bases from V and 9 bases from J, the junction contained 12 bases not matched to a gene. CDR3 in amino acids: CASSFGSAGGLGEQFF. Written as DNA, the CDR3 is TGTGCCAGCAGCTTTGGCTCGGCGGGGGGGCTGGGTGAGCAGTTCTTC.

CDR3 protein: CASSEAANTEAFF. CDR3 bases: TGTGCCAGCAGTGAGGCTGCGAACACTGAAGCTTTCTTT. The chain carries TRBV6-1 and TRBJ1-1; D gene ambiguous. Germline V CDR1 and CDR2: MNHNS, SASEGT. V shed 3 bases and J shed 1 base, with 6 bases lying between them. The CDR3 covers 13 residues.